These 22 T cell receptor beta chains were all obtained from the same sample, sequenced in a study of blood T cell repertoires in COVID-19 (dated by TCRdb to about 2020). The library was made by the immunoSEQ multiplex PCR assay. This immuneACCESS table, as held by TCRdb, lists in-frame sequences with V and J called but not all clones. Of the missing ones, under half trace to an unresolved V gene in checked studies; the others have no known cause. This sample lists 100,000 to 150,000 clones; roughly 88% were detected once. The top ten clones comprise roughly 2.2% of the sample. Sequencing used peripheral blood. The receptors originated from a man between 65 and 85 years old with active COVID-19.

The rearrangement uses TRBV27 and TRBJ1-1, with a tentative D call TRBD1 (6 bases). V was clipped by 2 bases and J by 4 bases, with 11 bases between them. The CDR3 length is 14 residues. Germline assignment: CDR1 MNHEY and CDR2 SMNVEV (reference sequence). CDR3 sequence: CASSLLQGFTEAFF. The CDR3 nucleotides read TGTGCCAGCAGTTTACTACAGGGATTCACTGAAGCTTTCTTT.

CDR3 sequence: CASSMAGWGDTQYF. CDR3 bases: TGCGCCAGCAGCATGGCGGGGTGGGGAGATACGCAGTATTTT. The J gene is TRBJ2-3, the V gene TRBV5-1, with D maybe TRBD2 (6 bases). CDR3 length: 14 residues. V was pared by 4 bases and J by 5 bases, with 14 bases between. The germline gives CDR1 SGHRS, CDR2 YFSETQ.

The chain has TRBV6-5 and TRBJ1-5; D unresolved. The CDR3 runs 15 residues. Trimming stripped 7 bases from V and 6 bases from J, with 19 bases between. Germline CDR1 is MNHEY and CDR2 is SVGAGI. CDR3: CASIGVLSGSQPQHF. CDR3 nucleotide sequence: TGTGCCAGCATAGGAGTATTGTCGGGGAGTCAGCCCCAGCATTTT.

The genes are TRBV9 and TRBJ2-3; 9 bases agree with TRBD2. The V and J ends lost 4 bases and 3 bases, in that order; junction bases with no gene match: 6. The germline CDR1 and CDR2 sequences are SGDLS and YYNGEE. This CDR3 contains 15 residues. The CDR3 coding sequence is TGTGCCAGCAGCCCCTTTAGCGGGAGAACAGATACGCAGTATTTT. Translation: CASSPFSGRTDTQYF.

This chain connects TRBV19 to TRBJ1-2, with D possibly being TRBD1 (6 bases). The V gene lost 9 bases and the J gene lost 8 bases, with 19 bases spanning the gap. The CDR3 has 13 amino acids. CDR1 LNHDA and CDR2 SQIVND come from the germline V gene (reference sequence). The CDR3 sequence is CASTRNRGFGYTF. The CDR3 DNA sequence: TGTGCCAGCACAAGGAATAGGGGGTTCGGCTACACCTTC.

In this sample, this clone turned up a few times. The chain employs TRBV4-2 and TRBJ1-6, with 8 bases that match TRBD1. The CDR3 is 16 amino acids. CDR1 and CDR2 (germline): LGHNA, YNFKEQ. V shed 4 bases, J shed 7 bases, and the junction held 9 bases outside the gene matches. CDR3 region: CASSPHPGQANSPLHF. In nucleotides, the CDR3 is TGTGCCAGCAGCCCTCACCCGGGACAGGCAAATTCACCCCTCCACTTT.

V usage is TRBV11-2 and J usage is TRBJ2-1, with 13 bases identical to TRBD2. This CDR3 has 17 residues. After removal of 4 bases from V and 0 bases from J, the junction contained 3 bases not matched to a gene. The germline V gene has CDR1 SGHAT and CDR2 FQNNGV. Here the CDR3 DNA reads TGTGCCAGCAGCTCAAGGACTAGCGGGAGCTCCTACAATGAGCAGTTCTTC. Translating it yields CASSSRTSGSSYNEQFF. Based on the CDR3 plus reference TRBV11-2 and TRBJ2-1, the full variable domain is EAGVAQSPRYKIIEKRQSVAFWCNPISGHATLYWYQQILGQGPKLLIQFQNNGVVDDSQLPKDRFSAERLKGVDSTLKIQPAKLEDSAVYLCASSSRTSGSSYNEQFFGPGTRLTVL.

The V gene is TRBV10-3, the J gene TRBJ2-2; possibly TRBD2 for D (5 bases). The CDR3 sequence is 13 residues long. Germline V gene sequence: CDR1 ENHRY, CDR2 SYGVKD. Between the trimmed V and J ends, which lost 11 bases and 10 bases, there was a span of 20 bases. CDR3 coding DNA: TGTGCCGGACGGGGTGACACAACTTTGGAGCTGTTTTTT. It translates to CAGRGDTTLELFF.

The J gene is TRBJ2-1, the V gene TRBV21-1; whether TRBD2, the table's D call, matches the DNA was not checked. TRBV21-1 is a documented pseudogene. The CDR3 loop spans 19 amino acids. The CDR3 spells CASSKDRLAETGMYNEQFF. The CDR3 nucleotides are TGTGCCAGCAGCAAAGATCGACTAGCGGAAACTGGGATGTACAATGAGCAGTTCTTC.

This chain joins TRBV6-5 and TRBJ2-2; perhaps TRBD1 as D (5 bases). In germline, CDR1 is MNHEY, CDR2 SVGAGI. The CDR3 has 14 residues. V was pared by 8 bases and J by 1 base, with 11 bases between. This CDR3 reads CASAGHLNTGELFF. In DNA, the CDR3 is TGTGCCAGCGCAGGGCATTTGAACACCGGGGAGCTGTTTTTT.

The V gene is TRBV9, the J gene TRBJ1-1, with D unclear. In germline, CDR1 is SGDLS, CDR2 YYNGEE. V was clipped by 0 bases and J by 1 base, with 10 bases between them. This CDR3 region has 15 residues. This chain's CDR3 is CASSVEPGSNTEAFF. The CDR3 DNA reads TGTGCCAGCAGCGTAGAACCGGGATCGAACACTGAAGCTTTCTTT.

The chain couples TRBV29-1 to TRBJ2-2, with 8 positions matching TRBD1. Trimming at V came to 7 bases and at J to 1 base, leaving 5 bases not matched to a gene. The CDR3 extends over 14 amino acids. Germline CDR1 SQVTM, CDR2 ANQGSEA. CDR3 DNA sequence: TGCAGCGCCTTGGACAGGGTGAACACCGGGGAGCTGTTTTTT. This encodes CSALDRVNTGELFF.

J is TRBJ1-6 and V is TRBV30, with 7 positions matching TRBD1. The length of the CDR3 is 14 residues. Germline V lookup: CDR1 GTSNPN, CDR2 SVGIG (reference sequence). V trimming: 4 bases; J trimming: 7 bases; junction bases outside the gene matches: 7. The CDR3 is CAWTRRQGNSPLHF. The DNA of the CDR3 is TGTGCCTGGACTAGGCGACAGGGAAATTCACCCCTCCACTTT.

The chain is built from TRBV9 and TRBJ2-7; 8 bases align to TRBD1. There are 15 residues in the CDR3. The V gene end was trimmed by 0 bases and the J gene end by 0 bases; junction bases not matched to a gene: 2. Germline CDR1 and CDR2: SGDLS and YYNGEE. CDR3 amino acids: CASSVEQGVSYEQYF. The CDR3 bases are TGTGCCAGCAGCGTAGAACAGGGGGTCTCCTACGAGCAGTACTTC.

This sequence joins TRBV7-3 and TRBJ2-5, with D possibly TRBD2 on 7 matching bases. The CDR3 extends over 14 amino acids. In germline, CDR1 is SGHTA, CDR2 FQGTGA. V shed 5 bases and J shed 2 bases, with 12 bases lying between them. For the CDR3, the DNA is TGTGCCAGCAGCAAGGGGGGGCCACAAGAGACCCAGTACTTC. It codes for CASSKGGPQETQYF.

This clone was seen just once. This chain joins TRBV5-4 and TRBJ2-4; 9 bases are a match to TRBD1. The V segment lost 2 bases and the J segment 5 bases; nucleotides outside the gene matches: 5. Germline CDR1 reads SGHNT; CDR2 reads YYREEE (reference sequence). This CDR3 is built from 15 residues. CDR3 in DNA: TGTGCCAGCAGCTTCACAGGGGGCAGAGAAAACATTCAGTACTTC. Its translation: CASSFTGGRENIQYF.

This chain uses TRBV30 with TRBJ1-4; 8 bases are shared with TRBD1. J was trimmed by 8 bases and V by 7 bases; bases with no gene match: 9. Germline V gene sequence: CDR1 GTSNPN, CDR2 SVGIG (reference sequence). The CDR3 totals 13 residues. The chain's CDR3 is CASPGQGYEKLFF. DNA of the CDR3: TGTGCCTCCCCAGGACAGGGATACGAAAAACTGTTTTTT.

This chain links TRBV7-3 with TRBJ2-3; D is undetermined. CDR1 is SGHTA, CDR2 FQGTGA, per germline. This CDR3 contains 14 residues. Trimming took off 1 base at V and 1 base at J, with 6 bases between the two ends. CDR3: CASSLSPGTDTQYF. DNA for the CDR3: TGTGCCAGCAGCTTAAGTCCAGGCACAGATACGCAGTATTTT.

The chain couples TRBV19 to TRBJ1-5; 7 bases line up with TRBD1. Germline V gene sequence: CDR1 LNHDA, CDR2 SQIVND (reference sequence). Trimming removed 5 bases from V and 11 bases from J; junction bases left unmatched: 12. The length of the CDR3 is 14 residues. The CDR3 region has the DNA TGTGCCAGTAGTTTCCTAGGACAGGACAAGTCCCAGCATTTT. Translation gives CASSFLGQDKSQHF.

The V gene is TRBV18, the J gene TRBJ1-6; D ambiguous. Germline V gene sequence: CDR1 KGHSH, CDR2 LQKENI. This CDR3 comprises 14 residues. V lost 1 base and J 10 bases, leaving 11 bases between the germline ends. This CDR3 reads CASSPLREASPLHF. The DNA for the CDR3 is TGTGCCAGCTCACCACTGAGGGAAGCGTCACCCCTCCACTTT.

V gene TRBV15 combines with J gene TRBJ2-3; a possible D gene is TRBD1 (5 bases). The germline V gene has CDR1 LNHNV and CDR2 YYDKDF (reference sequence). The V gene lost 5 bases and the J gene lost 8 bases, with 14 bases spanning the gap. The CDR3 has 13 amino acids. As DNA, the CDR3 is TGTGCCACCAGCCCGGACATGATAGGTACGCAGTATTTT. The encoded protein is CATSPDMIGTQYF.

The count of this clone is one. This chain uses TRBV7-9 with TRBJ2-5; 12 bases are a match to TRBD2. This CDR3 has 18 residues. Per germline, CDR1 SEHNR and CDR2 FQNEAQ (reference sequence). With 5 bases clipped from V and 0 bases from J, the junction kept 10 bases outside the gene matches. CDR3 region: CASSPRTSGTLYQETQYF. CDR3 nucleotides: TGTGCCAGCAGCCCCCGGACTAGCGGGACTCTGTACCAAGAGACCCAGTACTTC. Drawing the rest from reference TRBV7-9 and TRBJ2-5, the complete variable domain is DTGVSQNPRHKITKRGQNVTFRCDPISEHNRLYWYRQTLGQGPEFLTYFQNEAQLEKSRLLSDRFSAERPKGSFSTLEIQRTEQGDSAMYLCASSPRTSGTLYQETQYFGPGTRLLVL.